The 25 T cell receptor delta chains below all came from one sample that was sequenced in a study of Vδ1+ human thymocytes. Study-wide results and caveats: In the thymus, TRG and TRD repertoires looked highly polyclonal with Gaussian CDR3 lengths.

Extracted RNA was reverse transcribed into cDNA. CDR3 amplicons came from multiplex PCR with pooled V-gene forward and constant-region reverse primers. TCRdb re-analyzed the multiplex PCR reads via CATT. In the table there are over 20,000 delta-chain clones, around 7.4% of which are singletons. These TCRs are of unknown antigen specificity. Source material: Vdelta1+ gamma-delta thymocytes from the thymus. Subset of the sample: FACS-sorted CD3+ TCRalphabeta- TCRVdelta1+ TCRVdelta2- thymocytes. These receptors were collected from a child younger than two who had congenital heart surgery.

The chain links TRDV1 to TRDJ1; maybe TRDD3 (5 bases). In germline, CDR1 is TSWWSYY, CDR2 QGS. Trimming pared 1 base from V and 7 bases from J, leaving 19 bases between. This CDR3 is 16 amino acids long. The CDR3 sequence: CALGERRRGSGGKLIF. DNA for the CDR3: TGTGCTCTTGGGGAACGCCGGAGGGGTTCCGGGGGTAAACTCATCTTT.

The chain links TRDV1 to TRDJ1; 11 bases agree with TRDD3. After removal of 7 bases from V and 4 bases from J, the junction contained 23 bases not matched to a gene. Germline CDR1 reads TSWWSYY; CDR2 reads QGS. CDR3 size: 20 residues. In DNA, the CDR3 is TGTGCTCTTGCCGAACCCAAACGCCGAACTGGGGGATATGGGAGCGATAAACTCATCTTT. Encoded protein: CALAEPKRRTGGYGSDKLIF.

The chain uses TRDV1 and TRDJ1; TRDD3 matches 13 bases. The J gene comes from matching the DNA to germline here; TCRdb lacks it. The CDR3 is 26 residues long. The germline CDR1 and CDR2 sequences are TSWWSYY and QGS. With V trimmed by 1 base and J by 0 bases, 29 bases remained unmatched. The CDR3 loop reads CALGEPRSRAGFLTGGYAPYTDKLIF. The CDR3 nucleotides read TGTGCTCTTGGGGAACCTCGTTCCCGGGCAGGGTTCCTTACTGGGGGATACGCCCCGTACACCGATAAACTCATCTTT.

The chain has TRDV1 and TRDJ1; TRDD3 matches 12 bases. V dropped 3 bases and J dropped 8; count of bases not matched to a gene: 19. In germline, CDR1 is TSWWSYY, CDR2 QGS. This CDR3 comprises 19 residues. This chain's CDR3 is CALGDRSQVLGDTVDKLIF. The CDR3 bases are TGTGCTCTTGGGGACCGCTCCCAAGTACTGGGGGATACAGTCGACAAACTCATCTTT.

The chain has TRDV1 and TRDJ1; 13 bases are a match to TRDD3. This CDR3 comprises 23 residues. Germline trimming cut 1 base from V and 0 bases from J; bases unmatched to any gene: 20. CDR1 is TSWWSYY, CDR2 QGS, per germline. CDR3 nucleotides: TGTGCTCTTGGGGAACCCAAGGAGTCCATGACAGTACTGGGGGATACGTACACCGATAAACTCATCTTT. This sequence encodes CALGEPKESMTVLGDTYTDKLIF.

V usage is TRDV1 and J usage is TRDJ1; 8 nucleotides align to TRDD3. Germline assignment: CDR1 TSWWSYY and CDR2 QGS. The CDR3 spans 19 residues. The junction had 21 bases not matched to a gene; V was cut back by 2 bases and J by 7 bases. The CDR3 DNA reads TGTGCTCTTGGGGAAGTTCCCTACGGGTCGGGGATACCCTTGGGTAAACTCATCTTT. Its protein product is CALGEVPYGSGIPLGKLIF.

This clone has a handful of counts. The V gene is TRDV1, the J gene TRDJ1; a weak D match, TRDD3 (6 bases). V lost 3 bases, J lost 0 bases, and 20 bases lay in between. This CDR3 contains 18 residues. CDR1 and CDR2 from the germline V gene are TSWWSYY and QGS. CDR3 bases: TGTGCTCTTGGGGAGTTTTTGCGGGGGACCAAGTACACCGATAAACTCATCTTT. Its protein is CALGEFLRGTKYTDKLIF.

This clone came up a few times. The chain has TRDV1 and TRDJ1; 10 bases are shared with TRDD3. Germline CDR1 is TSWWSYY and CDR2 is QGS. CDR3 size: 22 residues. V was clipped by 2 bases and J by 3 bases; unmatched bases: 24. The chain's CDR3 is CALGEEAPTKGPGGYEPDKLIF. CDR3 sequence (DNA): TGTGCTCTTGGGGAAGAGGCTCCTACGAAGGGACCCGGGGGATACGAGCCCGATAAACTCATCTTT.

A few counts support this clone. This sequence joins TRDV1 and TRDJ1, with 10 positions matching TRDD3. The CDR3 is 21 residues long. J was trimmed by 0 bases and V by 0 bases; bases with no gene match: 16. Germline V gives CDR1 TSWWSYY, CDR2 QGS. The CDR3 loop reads CALGELGRQYWGIPYTDKLIF. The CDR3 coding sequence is TGTGCTCTTGGGGAACTAGGGCGGCAGTATTGGGGGATACCTTACACCGATAAACTCATCTTT.

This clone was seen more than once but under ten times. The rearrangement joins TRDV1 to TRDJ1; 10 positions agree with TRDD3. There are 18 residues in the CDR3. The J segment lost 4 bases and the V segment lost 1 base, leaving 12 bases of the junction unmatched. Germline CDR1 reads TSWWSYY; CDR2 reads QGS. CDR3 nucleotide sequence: TGTGCTCTTGGGGAACCGAGAGGTACTGGGGGATTCCTCGATAAACTCATCTTT. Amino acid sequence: CALGEPRGTGGFLDKLIF.

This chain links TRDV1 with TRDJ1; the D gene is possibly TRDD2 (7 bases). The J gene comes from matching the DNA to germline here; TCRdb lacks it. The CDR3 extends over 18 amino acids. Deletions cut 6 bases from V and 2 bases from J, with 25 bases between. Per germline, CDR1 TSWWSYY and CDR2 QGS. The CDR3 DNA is TGTGCTCTTGGTGACGTTCCTACGAGATGGTGGGGGACCGATAAACTCATCTTT. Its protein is CALGDVPTRWWGTDKLIF.

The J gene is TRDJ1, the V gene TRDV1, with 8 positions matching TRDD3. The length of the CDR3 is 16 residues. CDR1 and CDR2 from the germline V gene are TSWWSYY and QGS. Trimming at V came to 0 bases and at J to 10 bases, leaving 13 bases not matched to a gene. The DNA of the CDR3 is TGTGCTCTTGGGGAACTCAACACTGGGGGTCCTGAACGACTCATCTTT. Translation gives CALGELNTGGPERLIF.

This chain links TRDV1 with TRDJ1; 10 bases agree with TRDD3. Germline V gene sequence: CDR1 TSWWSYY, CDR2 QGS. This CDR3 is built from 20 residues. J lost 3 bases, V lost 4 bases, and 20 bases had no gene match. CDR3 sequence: CALGGRRAYGGYAASDKLIF. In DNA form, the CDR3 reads TGTGCTCTTGGGGGACGTCGGGCCTACGGGGGATACGCCGCTTCCGATAAACTCATCTTT.

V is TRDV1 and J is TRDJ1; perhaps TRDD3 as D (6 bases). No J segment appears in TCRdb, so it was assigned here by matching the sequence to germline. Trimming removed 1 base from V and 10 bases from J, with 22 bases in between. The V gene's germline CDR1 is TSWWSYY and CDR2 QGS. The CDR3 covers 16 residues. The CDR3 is CALGERMWLGDEGLIF. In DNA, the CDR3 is TGTGCTCTTGGGGAACGGATGTGGCTCGGGGATGAGGGACTCATCTTT.

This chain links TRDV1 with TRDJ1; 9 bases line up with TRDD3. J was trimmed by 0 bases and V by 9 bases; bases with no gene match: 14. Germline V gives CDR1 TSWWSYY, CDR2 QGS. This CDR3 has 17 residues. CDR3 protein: CALLPVLGDGYTDKLIF. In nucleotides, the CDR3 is TGTGCTCTCCTCCCAGTACTGGGGGACGGGTACACCGATAAACTCATCTTT.

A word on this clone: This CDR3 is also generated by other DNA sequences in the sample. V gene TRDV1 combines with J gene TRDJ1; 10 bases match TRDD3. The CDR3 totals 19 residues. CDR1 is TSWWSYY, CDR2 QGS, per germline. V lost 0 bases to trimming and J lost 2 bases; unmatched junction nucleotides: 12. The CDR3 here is CALGELPFRLLGDTDKLIF. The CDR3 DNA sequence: TGTGCTCTTGGGGAACTACCCTTCCGTTTACTGGGGGATACCGATAAACTCATCTTT.

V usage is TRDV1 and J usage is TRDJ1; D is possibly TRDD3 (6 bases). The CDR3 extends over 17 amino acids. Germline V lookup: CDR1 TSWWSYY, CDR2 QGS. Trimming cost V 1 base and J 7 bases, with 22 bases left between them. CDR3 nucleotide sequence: TGTGCTCTTGGGGAACGGTCCGAGGTACTGGGCGGCTCTAAACTCATCTTT. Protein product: CALGERSEVLGGSKLIF.

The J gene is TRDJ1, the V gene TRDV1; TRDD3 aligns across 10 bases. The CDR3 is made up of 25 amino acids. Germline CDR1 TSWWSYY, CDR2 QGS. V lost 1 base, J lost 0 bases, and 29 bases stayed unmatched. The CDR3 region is CALGEQKVRPGLGDGVSLYTDKLIF. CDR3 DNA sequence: TGTGCTCTTGGGGAACAGAAGGTTCGTCCTGGACTGGGGGATGGGGTTAGTTTGTACACCGATAAACTCATCTTT.

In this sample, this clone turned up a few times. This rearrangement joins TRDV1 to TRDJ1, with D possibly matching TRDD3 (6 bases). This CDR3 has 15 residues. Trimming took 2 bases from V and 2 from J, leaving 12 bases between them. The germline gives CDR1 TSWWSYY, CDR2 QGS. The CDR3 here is CALGERGKGTDKLIF. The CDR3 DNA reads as TGTGCTCTTGGGGAAAGGGGGAAGGGGACCGATAAACTCATCTTT.

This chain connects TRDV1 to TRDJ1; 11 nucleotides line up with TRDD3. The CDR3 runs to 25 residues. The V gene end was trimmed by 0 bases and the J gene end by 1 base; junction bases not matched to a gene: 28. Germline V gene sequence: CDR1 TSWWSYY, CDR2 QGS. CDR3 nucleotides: TGTGCTCTTGGGGAACTAAGCCTTCCTACGGTCCGCCACTGGGGGATATTCACGAGCACCGATAAACTCATCTTT. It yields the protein CALGELSLPTVRHWGIFTSTDKLIF.

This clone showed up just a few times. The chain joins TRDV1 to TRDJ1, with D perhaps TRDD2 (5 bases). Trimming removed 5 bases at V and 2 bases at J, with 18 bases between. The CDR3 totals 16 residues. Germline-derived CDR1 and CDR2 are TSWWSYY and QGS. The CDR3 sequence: CALGSLLFPGTDKLIF. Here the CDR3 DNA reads TGTGCTCTTGGGTCCCTCCTATTCCCGGGGACCGATAAACTCATCTTT.

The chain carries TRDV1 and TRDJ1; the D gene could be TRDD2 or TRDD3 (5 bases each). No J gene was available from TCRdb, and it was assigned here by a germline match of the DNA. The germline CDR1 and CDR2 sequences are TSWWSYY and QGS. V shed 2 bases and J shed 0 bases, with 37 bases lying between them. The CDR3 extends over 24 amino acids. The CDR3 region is CALGETPENLPNHVLELYTDKLIF. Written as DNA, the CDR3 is TGTGCTCTTGGGGAAACCCCAGAAAATCTTCCCAACCACGTACTGGAGCTGTACACCGATAAACTCATCTTT.

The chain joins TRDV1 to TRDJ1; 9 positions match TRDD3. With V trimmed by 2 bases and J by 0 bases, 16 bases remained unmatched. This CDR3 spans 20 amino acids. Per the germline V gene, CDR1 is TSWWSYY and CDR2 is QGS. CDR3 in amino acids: CALGEGALLGDTPHTDKLIF. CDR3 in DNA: TGTGCTCTTGGGGAAGGAGCCCTACTGGGGGACACGCCACACACCGATAAACTCATCTTT.

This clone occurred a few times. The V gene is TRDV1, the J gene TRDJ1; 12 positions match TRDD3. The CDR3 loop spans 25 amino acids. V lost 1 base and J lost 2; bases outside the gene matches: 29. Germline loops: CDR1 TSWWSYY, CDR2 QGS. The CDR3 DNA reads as TGTGCTCTTGGGGAACGACGCTTCCTCCCAATCGTACTGGGGGATACCTTATCGGGTACCGATAAACTCATCTTT. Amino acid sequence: CALGERRFLPIVLGDTLSGTDKLIF.

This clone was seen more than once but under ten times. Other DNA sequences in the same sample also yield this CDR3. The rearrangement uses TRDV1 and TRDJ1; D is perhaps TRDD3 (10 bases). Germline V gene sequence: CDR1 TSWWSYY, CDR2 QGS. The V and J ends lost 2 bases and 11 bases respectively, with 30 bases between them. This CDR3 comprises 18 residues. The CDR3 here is CALGEAGLPTYWGIKLIF. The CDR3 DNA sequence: TGTGCTCTTGGGGAAGCAGGCCTTCCTACTTACTGGGGGATTAAGCTCATCTTT.